This T cell receptor beta chain emerged from a study of blood T cell repertoires in COVID-19. Study-level information: T cells, B-cell-depleted T cells, or PBMCs supplied cDNA or gDNA.

Original processing methods: Amplified reference gene primers provided the basis for estimating nucleated cell counts. Measured with immunoSEQ multiplex PCR; TCRdb has only the in-frame clones, and not every one. D and trimming come from the DNA, and the V and J calls and clone size come from that table. The data contain 270,000 or so clones, approximately 91% of them seen just once; the ten biggest clones take up roughly 2.1%. Those enrolled, adults aged roughly 18 to 100 years, came from some 23 US areas. Categorization into cohorts depended on clinical history that participants reported. The germline V gene encodes CDR1 SNHLY and CDR2 FYNNEI. V gave up 0 bases and J gave up 5 bases, with 10 bases separating them. The CDR3 sequence is 14 residues long.

The specimen sequenced was PBMCs or T cells enriched from blood (not recorded which). The sequence came from a woman aged 40 to 55 with acute COVID-19. The rearrangement links TRBV2 to TRBJ1-2; the D is unclear. Written as DNA, the CDR3 is TGTGCCAGCAGTGAAGCGCGTGGGCCTTATGGCTACACCTTC. It yields the protein CASSEARGPYGYTF.